These 4 T cell receptor beta chains share one sample of origin, sequenced in a study of monozygotic twins with inflammatory bowel disease. Each CDR3 protein gets one entry in TCRdb, which reprocessed the 5' RACE reads and gives no DNA. This repertoire includes about 450,000 distinct CDR3 sequences. The sequencing input was blood. The origin of the receptors is a human donor with ulcerative colitis or Crohn's disease, or a healthy co-twin of an affected twin (not recorded which).

The gene calls are TRBV7-2 and TRBJ1-4; the D call of TRBD1 rests on TCRdb alone, since no DNA is present to check it. This CDR3 is built from 16 residues. The germline V gene has CDR1 SGHTA and CDR2 FQGNSA. The CDR3 reads CASRTRRGDNNEKLFF.

J is TRBJ2-3 and V is TRBV5-1; as DNA is missing, the TRBD1 call by TCRdb cannot be tested. The germline V gene encodes CDR1 SGHRS and CDR2 YFSETQ. The CDR3 runs to 16 residues. The CDR3 here is CASSPPMRGEADTQYF. Based on the CDR3 plus reference TRBV5-1 and TRBJ2-3, the full variable domain is KAGVTQTPRYLIKTRGQQVTLSCSPISGHRSVSWYQQTPGQGLQFLFEYFSETQRNKGNFPGRFSGRQFSNSRSEMNVSTLELGDSALYLCASSPPMRGEADTQYFGPGTRLTVL.

This chain joins TRBV7-6 and TRBJ2-7; TCRdb picks TRBD1, but there is no DNA to check that call. Germline loops: CDR1 SGHVS, CDR2 FNYEAQ. There are 14 residues in the CDR3. The CDR3: CASSLFAGTYEQYF.

The J gene is TRBJ2-7, the V gene TRBV9. The CDR3 is 17 residues long. Germline V lookup: CDR1 SGDLS, CDR2 YYNGEE. The CDR3 loop is CASSVSELTKGPYEQYF.